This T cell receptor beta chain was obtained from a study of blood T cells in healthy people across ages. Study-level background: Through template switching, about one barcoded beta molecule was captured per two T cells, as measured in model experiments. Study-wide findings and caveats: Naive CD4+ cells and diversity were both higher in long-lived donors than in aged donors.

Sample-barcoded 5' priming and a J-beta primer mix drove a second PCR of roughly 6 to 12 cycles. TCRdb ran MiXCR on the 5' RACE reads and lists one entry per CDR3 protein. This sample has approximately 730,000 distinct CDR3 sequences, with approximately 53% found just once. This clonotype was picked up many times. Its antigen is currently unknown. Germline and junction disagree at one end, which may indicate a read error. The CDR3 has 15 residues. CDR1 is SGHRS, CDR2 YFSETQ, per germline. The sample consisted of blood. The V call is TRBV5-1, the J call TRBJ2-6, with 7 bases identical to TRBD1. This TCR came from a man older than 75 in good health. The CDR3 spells CASSLTGAGANVLTF. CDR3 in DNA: TGTGCCAGCAGCTTAACAGGGGCTGGGGCCAACGTCCTGACTTTC.